A selection of T cell receptor beta chains follows, all from one sample in a study of patients and donors after allogeneic stem cell transplantation. TCRdb itself ran the RT-PCR reads through MiXCR, one entry per CDR3 protein. The table records about 40,000 distinct CDR3 sequences, more than 30% of them present only once. The material sequenced was blood, either unsorted or a sorted T cell fraction (not recorded which). The receptor source for this set is a human donor who was either an allogeneic HSCT recipient or a stem cell or donor lymphocyte infusion donor (not recorded which). It is not recorded whose cells these are; they may come from a transplant donor. The CDR3 runs from the conserved cysteine through the conserved F or W. A D gene is named only where the DNA matches it firmly. Only some rows state a clone size, as once, few, many or a class for expanded clones.

CDR3nt: TGCAGCGTTGAGTCGAGGCCTGAAGCTTTCTTT
CDR3aa: CSVESRPEAFF
j_gene: TRBJ1-1
d_gene: NA
v_gene: TRBV29-1
abundance: NA

CDR3nt: TGTGCCAGCTTACCCCGGGACCGAAGCAATTCACCCCTCCACTTT
CDR3aa: CASLPRDRSNSPLHF
j_gene: TRBJ1-6
d_gene: NA
v_gene: TRBV7-9
abundance: many

CDR3nt: TGCGCCAGCAGCTTGAAAAGCGGGAGTACGTACGAGCAGTACTTC
CDR3aa: CASSLKSGSTYEQYF
j_gene: TRBJ2-7
d_gene: TRBD2
v_gene: TRBV5-1
abundance: NA

CDR3nt: TGTGCCAGCAGCGTAGAAAGGGTAGGGTATGGCTACACCTTC
CDR3aa: CASSVERVGYGYTF
j_gene: TRBJ1-2
d_gene: NA
v_gene: TRBV9
abundance: few

CDR3nt: TGTGCCAGCAGCTTAGTTGTGACCAACACTGAAGCTTTCTTT
CDR3aa: CASSLVVTNTEAFF
j_gene: TRBJ1-1
d_gene: NA
v_gene: TRBV7-2
abundance: NA

CDR3nt: TGTGCCAGCAGCTTAGGGGGGAAACTTAATGAAAAACTGTTTTTT
CDR3aa: CASSLGGKLNEKLFF
j_gene: TRBJ1-4
d_gene: NA
v_gene: TRBV7-2
abundance: NA

CDR3nt: TGTGCCAGCAGTGACTCCCCGGGACTAGCGGGAGCCTACGAGCAGTACTTC
CDR3aa: CASSDSPGLAGAYEQYF
j_gene: TRBJ2-7
d_gene: TRBD2
v_gene: TRBV25-1
abundance: NA

CDR3nt: TGTGCCAGCAGCCGGGCCCGGGAGGGCTATGGCTACACCTTC
CDR3aa: CASSRAREGYGYTF
j_gene: TRBJ1-2
d_gene: NA
v_gene: TRBV12-3/TRBV12-4
abundance: NA

CDR3nt: TGTGCCAGCAGCTTAGGGACAGGCGAACGGGAACTGTTTTTT
CDR3aa: CASSLGTGERELFF
j_gene: TRBJ1-4
d_gene: TRBD1
v_gene: TRBV28
abundance: NA

CDR3nt: TGTGCCACCAGGGACGGGAACACTGAAGCTTTCTTT
CDR3aa: CATRDGNTEAFF
j_gene: TRBJ1-1
d_gene: NA
v_gene: TRBV24-1
abundance: NA

CDR3nt: TGTGCCAGCAGTGAAATGACTCGGGGGGCACGGTACTTC
CDR3aa: CASSEMTRGARYF
j_gene: TRBJ2-7
d_gene: NA
v_gene: TRBV2
abundance: few

CDR3nt: TGTGCCAGCAGCTTAACCTTATCCGGAAACACCATATATTTT
CDR3aa: CASSLTLSGNTIYF
j_gene: TRBJ1-3
d_gene: NA
v_gene: TRBV7-9
abundance: NA

CDR3nt: TGCGCCAGCAGCTTGGCAATTTGGGAGACCCAGTTCTTC
CDR3aa: CASSLAIWETQFF
j_gene: TRBJ2-1
d_gene: NA
v_gene: TRBV5-1
abundance: few

CDR3nt: TGCGCCAGCAGCCAAGCCGTAGGCGGGAGGACCCAAGAGACCCAGTACTTC
CDR3aa: CASSQAVGGRTQETQYF
j_gene: TRBJ2-5
d_gene: TRBD2
v_gene: TRBV4-1
abundance: NA

CDR3nt: TGTGCCAGCAGTTATTATGCGGGGTCCTCTGGAAACACCATATATTTT
CDR3aa: CASSYYAGSSGNTIYF
j_gene: TRBJ1-3
d_gene: NA
v_gene: TRBV6-5
abundance: few

CDR3nt: TGTGCCAGCAGCGTATTCCACGGGAGCGGGTACGAGCAGTACTTC
CDR3aa: CASSVFHGSGYEQYF
j_gene: TRBJ2-7
d_gene: NA
v_gene: TRBV9
abundance: NA

CDR3nt: TGTGCCAGCAGCCCCGAAGGGAGGGAGCAGTTCTTC
CDR3aa: CASSPEGREQFF
j_gene: TRBJ2-1
d_gene: NA
v_gene: TRBV7-3
abundance: few

CDR3nt: TGTGCCAGCAGTCTACGTGGGGATAACGAAAAACTGTTTTTT
CDR3aa: CASSLRGDNEKLFF
j_gene: TRBJ1-4
d_gene: NA
v_gene: TRBV6-6
abundance: many

CDR3nt: TGTGCCAGCAGCTCGAGACAGGGTAACCTAGCGAATGAGCAGTTCTTC
CDR3aa: CASSSRQGNLANEQFF
j_gene: TRBJ2-1
d_gene: NA
v_gene: TRBV7-9
abundance: NA

CDR3nt: TGCAGTGCTAAGACAGGGGGAGGCTACACCTTC
CDR3aa: CSAKTGGGYTF
j_gene: TRBJ1-2
d_gene: TRBD1
v_gene: TRBV20-1
abundance: NA

CDR3nt: TGCAGTGCGACCGGGACAAGGCCCCCGCGGCAGTACTTC
CDR3aa: CSATGTRPPRQYF
j_gene: TRBJ2-7
d_gene: NA
v_gene: TRBV20-1
abundance: many

CDR3nt: TGTGCCAGCAGCGTAGATAGCAGGACGGTCACTGAAGCTTTCTTT
CDR3aa: CASSVDSRTVTEAFF
j_gene: TRBJ1-1
d_gene: NA
v_gene: TRBV9
abundance: NA

CDR3nt: TGTGCCAGCAGCTATCCCTACGAGCAGTACTTC
CDR3aa: CASSYPYEQYF
j_gene: TRBJ2-7
d_gene: NA
v_gene: TRBV21-1
abundance: few

CDR3nt: TGCGCCAGCAGCCGCGAACCGGGCCAGATACGAGTCGGGGAGCTGTTTTTT
CDR3aa: CASSREPGQIRVGELFF
j_gene: TRBJ2-2
d_gene: NA
v_gene: TRBV4-3
abundance: NA

CDR3nt: TGTGCCACCAGTGAGCGGGGCTTGGCAGAGACCCAGTACTTC
CDR3aa: CATSERGLAETQYF
j_gene: TRBJ2-5
d_gene: NA
v_gene: TRBV24-1
abundance: NA

CDR3nt: TGCAGTGTTCGGGACCCCACGCAGTATTTT
CDR3aa: CSVRDPTQYF
j_gene: TRBJ2-3
d_gene: NA
v_gene: TRBV20-1
abundance: once

CDR3nt: TGCAGCGTTGAAGACTTGCGGGAGGAGTCAGATACGCAGTATTTT
CDR3aa: CSVEDLREESDTQYF
j_gene: TRBJ2-3
d_gene: TRBD2
v_gene: TRBV29-1
abundance: few

CDR3nt: TGTGCCAGCAGCCCGGGGACTAGCACAGATACGCAGTATTTT
CDR3aa: CASSPGTSTDTQYF
j_gene: TRBJ2-3
d_gene: NA
v_gene: TRBV9
abundance: few

CDR3nt: TGCGCCAGCAGCCAAGATGAGCAGTTCTTC
CDR3aa: CASSQDEQFF
j_gene: TRBJ2-1
d_gene: NA
v_gene: TRBV4-1
abundance: NA

CDR3nt: TGTGCCAGCAGTTTAGCTGCAGGCTATGGCTACACCTTC
CDR3aa: CASSLAAGYGYTF
j_gene: TRBJ1-2
d_gene: NA
v_gene: TRBV12-3/TRBV12-4
abundance: many

CDR3nt: TGCAGCGTTGTGTCACGGCAGGGGTTGCACGAGCAGTACTTC
CDR3aa: CSVVSRQGLHEQYF
j_gene: TRBJ2-7
d_gene: NA
v_gene: TRBV29-1
abundance: NA

CDR3nt: TGCGCCAGCAGCTTGACAGGGATCTATGGCTACACCTTC
CDR3aa: CASSLTGIYGYTF
j_gene: TRBJ1-2
d_gene: NA
v_gene: TRBV5-1
abundance: few

CDR3nt: TGTGCCAGCAGCATCCTTAACTACGAGCAGTACTTC
CDR3aa: CASSILNYEQYF
j_gene: TRBJ2-7
d_gene: NA
v_gene: TRBV21-1
abundance: few

CDR3nt: TGTCCACAAGTAACCAACCGGGACAGGAGCTCCTACGAGCAGTACTTC
CDR3aa: CPQVTNRDRSSYEQYF
j_gene: TRBJ2-7
d_gene: TRBD1
v_gene: TRBV7-3
abundance: NA

CDR3nt: TGTGCCAGCAGCTTCGGGGGACAGGGACTCTACGAGCAGTACTTC
CDR3aa: CASSFGGQGLYEQYF
j_gene: TRBJ2-7
d_gene: TRBD1
v_gene: TRBV11-2
abundance: NA

CDR3nt: TGCGCCAGCAGCTTCGCCGGGACAGGGGTGTTCGACTATGGCTACACCTTC
CDR3aa: CASSFAGTGVFDYGYTF
j_gene: TRBJ1-2
d_gene: TRBD1
v_gene: TRBV5-1
abundance: few

CDR3nt: TGTGCCAGCAGTTTATGGGGAGGACGACTCGAGACCCAGTACTTC
CDR3aa: CASSLWGGRLETQYF
j_gene: TRBJ2-5
d_gene: NA
v_gene: TRBV12-3/TRBV12-4
abundance: few

CDR3nt: TGTGCCAGCAGTTTCGGGCTAAACACAGATACGCAGTATTTT
CDR3aa: CASSFGLNTDTQYF
j_gene: TRBJ2-3
d_gene: NA
v_gene: TRBV28
abundance: few

CDR3nt: TGTGCCAGCAGCTTAGATGGCAGGGGGGCGGATCAGCCCCAGCATTTT
CDR3aa: CASSLDGRGADQPQHF
j_gene: TRBJ1-5
d_gene: TRBD1
v_gene: TRBV7-9
abundance: NA

CDR3nt: TGTGCCAGCAGGGGTATGACTAGCGGGGAACCCAGTACGCAGTATTTT
CDR3aa: CASRGMTSGEPSTQYF
j_gene: TRBJ2-3
d_gene: TRBD2
v_gene: TRBV6-2/TRBV6-3
abundance: NA

CDR3nt: TGCAGTGCTAGAACCGGGACAGCTATGCTCGGGGAGCTGTTTTTT
CDR3aa: CSARTGTAMLGELFF
j_gene: TRBJ2-2
d_gene: TRBD1
v_gene: TRBV20-1
abundance: NA

CDR3nt: TGTGCCAGCAGTGGACAGGGTTTTGGCTATAGCTACACCTTC
CDR3aa: CASSGQGFGYSYTF
j_gene: TRBJ1-2
d_gene: TRBD1
v_gene: TRBV12-3/TRBV12-4
abundance: once

CDR3nt: TGTGCCAGCAGCCAAACTGGCGGCGGAAGCTATGGCTACACCTTC
CDR3aa: CASSQTGGGSYGYTF
j_gene: TRBJ1-2
d_gene: NA
v_gene: TRBV7-9
abundance: NA

CDR3nt: TGTGCCAGCAGCTGGTTGACAGATACGCAGTATTTT
CDR3aa: CASSWLTDTQYF
j_gene: TRBJ2-3
d_gene: NA
v_gene: TRBV6-2/TRBV6-3
abundance: few

CDR3nt: TGCAGCTTAGCGGGAGGGCGCACAGATACGCAGTATTTT
CDR3aa: CSLAGGRTDTQYF
j_gene: TRBJ2-3
d_gene: TRBD2
v_gene: TRBV20-1
abundance: NA